The following is a TCR beta chain sequence with its context. This entry belongs to a study of blood T cell repertoires in COVID-19. Study overall: Spain, Italy and the United States supplied samples that represented acute and convalescent COVID-19. PBMCs, B-cell-depleted T cells, or T cells were the source of the cDNA or gDNA that made up the material.

Trimming took off 3 bases at V and 0 bases at J, with 11 bases between the two ends. The length of the CDR3 is 16 residues. The germline V gene encodes CDR1 LGHNA and CDR2 YSLEER. As handled by the study authors: Scientists estimated how many nucleated cells there were by amplifying reference gene primers. The protocol was immunoSEQ multiplex PCR, while the TCRdb copy is restricted to in-frame clones and leaves out a portion. V, J and clone size derive from that table, while D and trimming were established from the DNA sequence. The sample carries about 110,000 clones, approximately 83% recorded once.

Material for sequencing was peripheral blood. V usage is TRBV4-3 and J usage is TRBJ2-2; D remains ambiguous. The sequence came from a woman aged 70-85 years with acute or convalescent COVID-19. The CDR3 sequence is CASSQTSTTNTGELFF. Written as DNA, the CDR3 is TGCGCCAGCAGCCAGACATCGACCACGAACACCGGGGAGCTGTTTTTT.